This T cell receptor beta chain emerged from a study of blood T cell repertoires in COVID-19. Study as a whole: Acute and convalescent COVID-19 samples came from the United States, Italy and Spain. The cDNA or gDNA used as material had been derived from T cells, B-cell-depleted T cells, or PBMCs.

This clone was seen a few times. Authors' processing steps: From reference gene primer amplification, estimates of nucleated cell counts were derived. Repertoires were generated with immunoSEQ multiplex PCR, while TCRdb's copy carries only in-frame clones and drops some. That table supplies the V and J calls and clone size; D and trimming were determined from the DNA. Seen here are about 230,000 clones, 75% to 90% observed once, and the top ten hold 2% to 3%. The sample was peripheral blood. This TCR was sampled from an older woman with active or convalescent COVID-19.

The CDR3 region is CASSLVRTSGTYEQYF. The CDR3 DNA reads as TGTGCCAGCAGCTTAGTGAGGACTAGCGGAACCTACGAGCAGTACTTC. The chain has TRBV11-2 and TRBJ2-7; 10 bases fit TRBD2. The CDR3 runs to 16 residues. The V and J ends lost 1 base and 2 bases, in that order; junction bases with no gene match: 5. The V gene's germline CDR1 is SGHAT and CDR2 FQNNGV.